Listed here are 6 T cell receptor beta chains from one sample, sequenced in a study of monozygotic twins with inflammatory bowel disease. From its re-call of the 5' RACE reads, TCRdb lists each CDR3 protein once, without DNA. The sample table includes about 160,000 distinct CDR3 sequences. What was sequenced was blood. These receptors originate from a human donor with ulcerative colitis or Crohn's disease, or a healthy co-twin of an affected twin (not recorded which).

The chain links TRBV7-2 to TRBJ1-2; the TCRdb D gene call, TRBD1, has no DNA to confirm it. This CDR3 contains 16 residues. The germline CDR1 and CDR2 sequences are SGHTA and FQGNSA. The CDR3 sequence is CASSSHVGDRLYGYTF.

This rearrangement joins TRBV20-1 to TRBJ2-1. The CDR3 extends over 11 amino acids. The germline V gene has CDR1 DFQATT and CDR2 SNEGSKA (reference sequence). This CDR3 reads CSAIGSGEQFF.

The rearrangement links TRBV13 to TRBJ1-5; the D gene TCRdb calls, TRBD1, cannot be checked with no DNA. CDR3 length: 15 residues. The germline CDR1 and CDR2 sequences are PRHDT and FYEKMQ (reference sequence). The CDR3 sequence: CASSLGHGTNQPQHF.

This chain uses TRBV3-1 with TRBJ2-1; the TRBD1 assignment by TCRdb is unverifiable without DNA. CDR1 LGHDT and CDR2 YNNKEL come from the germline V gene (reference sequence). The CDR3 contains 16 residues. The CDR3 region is CASSQEQGWTMGEQFF.

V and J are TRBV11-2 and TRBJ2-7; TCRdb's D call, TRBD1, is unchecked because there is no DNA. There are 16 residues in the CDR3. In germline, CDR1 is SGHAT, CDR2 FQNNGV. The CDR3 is CASSLDGRTGPAPEYF.

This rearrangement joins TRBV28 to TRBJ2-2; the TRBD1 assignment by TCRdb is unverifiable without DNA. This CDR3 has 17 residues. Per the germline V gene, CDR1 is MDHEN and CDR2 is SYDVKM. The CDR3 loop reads CASSFRPQVQRVGELFF.